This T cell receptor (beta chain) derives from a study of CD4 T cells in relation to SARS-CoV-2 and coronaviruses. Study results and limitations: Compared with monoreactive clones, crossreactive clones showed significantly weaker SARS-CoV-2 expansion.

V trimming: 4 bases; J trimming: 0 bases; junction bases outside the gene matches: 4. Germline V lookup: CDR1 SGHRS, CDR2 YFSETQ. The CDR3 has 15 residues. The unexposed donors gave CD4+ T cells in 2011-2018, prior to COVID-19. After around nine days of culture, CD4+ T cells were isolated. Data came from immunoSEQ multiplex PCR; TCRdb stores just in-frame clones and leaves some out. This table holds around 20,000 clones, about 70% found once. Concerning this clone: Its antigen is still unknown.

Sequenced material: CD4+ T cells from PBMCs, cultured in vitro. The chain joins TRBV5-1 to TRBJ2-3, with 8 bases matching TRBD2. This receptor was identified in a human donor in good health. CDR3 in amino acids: CASSISGDSTDTQYF. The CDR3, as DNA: TGCGCCAGCAGCATTAGCGGGGATAGCACAGATACGCAGTATTTT.